This T cell receptor beta chain comes out of a study of cytomegalovirus exposure and HLA in healthy donors. About the research overall: For the roughly 390 genotyped donors, 80% to 90% fell within the Caucasian-associated ancestry cluster.

About this clone: The antigen is undetermined.

Broader study findings: Sequencing depth roughly uniform across donors was assumed in presence/absence analyses. In all likelihood, a cluster of highly shared sequence variants was a sequencing artifact. Segments of the TCR beta V type were, in most cases, productive about 90% or about 30% of the time in an earlier analysis.

Primers: 60 Vbeta forward and 13 Jbeta reverse. Assay used: immunoSEQ multiplex PCR; TCRdb lists only in-frame clones, some missing. This sample has about 130,000 clones, with about 73% found just once. The CDR3 loop spans 15 amino acids. Trimming took 0 bases from V and 1 from J, leaving 7 bases between them. CDR1 is KGHSH and CDR2 is LQKENI in the germline V gene. The material sequenced was PBMCs. This clonotype was sampled from a woman in her forties or fifties in good health and CMV-seropositive. The chain employs TRBV18 and TRBJ1-3; weak D call: TRBD1 (5 bases). CDR3 in amino acids: CASSPPRVSGNTIYF. In nucleotides, the CDR3 is TGTGCCAGCTCACCACCCAGGGTGTCTGGAAACACCATATATTTT.